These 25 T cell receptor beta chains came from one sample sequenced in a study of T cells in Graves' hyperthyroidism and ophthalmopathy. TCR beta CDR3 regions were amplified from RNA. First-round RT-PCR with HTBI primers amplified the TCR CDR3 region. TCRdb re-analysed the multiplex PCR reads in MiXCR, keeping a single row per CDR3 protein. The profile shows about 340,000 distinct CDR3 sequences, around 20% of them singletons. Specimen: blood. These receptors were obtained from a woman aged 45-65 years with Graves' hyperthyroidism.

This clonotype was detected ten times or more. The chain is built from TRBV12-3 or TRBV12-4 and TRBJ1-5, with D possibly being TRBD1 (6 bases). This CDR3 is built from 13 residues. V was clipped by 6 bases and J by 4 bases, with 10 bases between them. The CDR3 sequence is CASSGQTNQPQHF. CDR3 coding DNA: TGTGCCAGCAGCGGACAGACTAATCAGCCCCAGCATTTT.

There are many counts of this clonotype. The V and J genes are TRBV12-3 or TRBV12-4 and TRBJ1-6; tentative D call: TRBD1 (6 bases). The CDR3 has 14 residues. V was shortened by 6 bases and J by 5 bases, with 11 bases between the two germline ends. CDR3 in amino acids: CASSPGADNSPLHF. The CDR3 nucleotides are TGTGCCAGCAGCCCGGGGGCCGATAATTCACCCCTCCACTTT.

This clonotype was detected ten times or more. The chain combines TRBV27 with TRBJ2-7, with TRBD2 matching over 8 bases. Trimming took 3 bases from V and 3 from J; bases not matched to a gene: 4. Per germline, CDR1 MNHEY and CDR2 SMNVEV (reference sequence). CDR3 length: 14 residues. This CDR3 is CASSFGAGVYEQYF. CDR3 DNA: TGTGCCAGCAGTTTTGGAGCGGGAGTCTACGAGCAGTACTTC.

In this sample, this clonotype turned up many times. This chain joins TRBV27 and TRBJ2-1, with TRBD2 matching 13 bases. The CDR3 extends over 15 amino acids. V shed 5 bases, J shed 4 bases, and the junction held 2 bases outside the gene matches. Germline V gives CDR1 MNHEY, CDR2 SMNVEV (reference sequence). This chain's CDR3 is CASSPTSGRYNEQFF. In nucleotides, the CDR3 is TGTGCCAGCAGTCCGACTAGCGGGAGGTACAATGAGCAGTTCTTC.

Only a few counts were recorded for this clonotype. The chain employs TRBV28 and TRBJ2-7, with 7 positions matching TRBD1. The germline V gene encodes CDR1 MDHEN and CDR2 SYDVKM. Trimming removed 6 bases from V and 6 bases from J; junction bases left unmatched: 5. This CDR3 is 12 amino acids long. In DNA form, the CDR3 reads TGTGCCAGCAGCCTTCAGGGGGTCGAGCAGTACTTC. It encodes CASSLQGVEQYF.

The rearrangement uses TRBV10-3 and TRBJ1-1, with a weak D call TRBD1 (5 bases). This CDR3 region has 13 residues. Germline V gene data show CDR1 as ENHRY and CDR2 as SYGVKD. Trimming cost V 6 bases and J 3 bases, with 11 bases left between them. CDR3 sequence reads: CAIRPRGDTEAFF. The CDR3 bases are TGTGCCATCAGGCCTCGAGGGGACACTGAAGCTTTCTTT.

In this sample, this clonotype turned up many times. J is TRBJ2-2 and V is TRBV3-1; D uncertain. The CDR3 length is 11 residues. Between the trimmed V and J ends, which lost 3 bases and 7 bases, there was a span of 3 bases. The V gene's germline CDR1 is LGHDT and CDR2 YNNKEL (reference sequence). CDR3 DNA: TGTGCCAGCAGCCAGCGCGGGGAGCTGTTTTTT. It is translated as CASSQRGELFF.

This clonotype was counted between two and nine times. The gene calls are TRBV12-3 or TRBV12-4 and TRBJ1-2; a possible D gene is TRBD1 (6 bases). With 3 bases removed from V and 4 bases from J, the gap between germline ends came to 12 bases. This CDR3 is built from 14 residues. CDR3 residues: CASSLRGSGYGYTF. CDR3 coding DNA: TGTGCCAGCAGTTTGAGGGGGTCTGGCTATGGCTACACCTTC.

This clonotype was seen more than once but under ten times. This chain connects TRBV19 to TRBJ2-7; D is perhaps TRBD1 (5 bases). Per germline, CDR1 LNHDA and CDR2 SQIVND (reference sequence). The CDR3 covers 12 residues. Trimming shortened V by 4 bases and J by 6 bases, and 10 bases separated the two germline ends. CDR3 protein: CASSTGIGEQYF. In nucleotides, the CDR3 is TGTGCCAGTAGTACAGGGATTGGCGAGCAGTACTTC.

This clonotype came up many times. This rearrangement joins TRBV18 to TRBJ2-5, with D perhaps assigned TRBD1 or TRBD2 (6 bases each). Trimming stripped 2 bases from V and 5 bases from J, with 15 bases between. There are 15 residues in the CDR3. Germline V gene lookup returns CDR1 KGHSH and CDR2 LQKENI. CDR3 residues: CASSPTGASPETQYF. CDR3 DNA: TGTGCCAGCTCACCAACGGGGGCAAGTCCCGAGACCCAGTACTTC.

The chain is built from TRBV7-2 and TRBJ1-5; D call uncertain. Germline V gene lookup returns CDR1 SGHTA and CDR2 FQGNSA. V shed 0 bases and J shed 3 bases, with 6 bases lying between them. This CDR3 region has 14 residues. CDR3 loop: CASSLAVNNQPQHF. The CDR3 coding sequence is TGTGCCAGCAGCTTAGCGGTGAACAATCAGCCCCAGCATTTT.

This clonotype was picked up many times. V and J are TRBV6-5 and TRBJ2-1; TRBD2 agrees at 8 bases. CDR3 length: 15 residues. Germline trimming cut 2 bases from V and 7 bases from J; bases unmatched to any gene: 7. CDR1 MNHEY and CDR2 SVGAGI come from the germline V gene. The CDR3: CASSYVASGSNEQFF. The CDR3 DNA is TGTGCCAGCAGTTACGTGGCTAGCGGGTCTAATGAGCAGTTCTTC.

DNA for the CDR3: TGTGCCAGCAGCCCGGGGGGGGCCTCCTACGAGCAGTACTTC. It yields the protein CASSPGGASYEQYF. V and J are TRBV3-1 and TRBJ2-7; 8 bases align to TRBD2. Trimming took 4 bases from V and 0 from J; bases not matched to a gene: 2. The germline V gene has CDR1 LGHDT and CDR2 YNNKEL (reference sequence). The CDR3 totals 14 residues.

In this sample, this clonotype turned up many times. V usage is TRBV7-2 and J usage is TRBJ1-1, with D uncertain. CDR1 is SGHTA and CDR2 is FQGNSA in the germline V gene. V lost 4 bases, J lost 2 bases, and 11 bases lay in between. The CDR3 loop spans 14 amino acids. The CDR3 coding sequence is TGTGCCAGCAGCTCCTCCGTCTTTAACACTGAAGCTTTCTTT. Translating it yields CASSSSVFNTEAFF.

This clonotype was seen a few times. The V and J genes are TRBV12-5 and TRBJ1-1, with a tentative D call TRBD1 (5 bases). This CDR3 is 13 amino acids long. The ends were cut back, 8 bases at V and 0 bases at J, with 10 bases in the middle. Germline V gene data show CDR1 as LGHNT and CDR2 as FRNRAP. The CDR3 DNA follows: TGTGCTAGTTGGACACTCATGAACACTGAAGCTTTCTTT. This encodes CASWTLMNTEAFF.

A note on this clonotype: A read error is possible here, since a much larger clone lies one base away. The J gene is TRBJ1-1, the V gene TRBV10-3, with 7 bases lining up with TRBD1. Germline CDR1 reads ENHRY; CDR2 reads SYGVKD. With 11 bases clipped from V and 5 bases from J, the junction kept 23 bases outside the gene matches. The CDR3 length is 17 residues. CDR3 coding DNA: TGTGCCGGCAGTGAGGAGGCCTTCCGGACAGGTAAAACTGAAGCTTTCTTT. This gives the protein CAGSEEAFRTGKTEAFF.

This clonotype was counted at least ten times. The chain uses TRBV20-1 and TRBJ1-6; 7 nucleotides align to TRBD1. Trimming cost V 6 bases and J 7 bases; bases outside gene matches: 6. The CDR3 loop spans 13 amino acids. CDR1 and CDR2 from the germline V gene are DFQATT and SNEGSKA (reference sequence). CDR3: CSAPDRPNSPLHF. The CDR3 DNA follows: TGCAGTGCACCGGACAGGCCGAATTCACCCCTCCACTTT.

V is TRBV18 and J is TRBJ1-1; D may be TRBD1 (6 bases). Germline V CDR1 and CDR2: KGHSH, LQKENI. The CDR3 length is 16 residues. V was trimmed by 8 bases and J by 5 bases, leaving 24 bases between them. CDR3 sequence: CASSPQSGGGETEAFF. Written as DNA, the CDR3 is TGTGCCAGCAGCCCCCAGTCAGGAGGGGGAGAGACTGAAGCTTTCTTT. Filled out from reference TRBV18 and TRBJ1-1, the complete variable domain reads NAGVMQNPRHLVRRRGQEARLRCSPMKGHSHVYWYRQLPEEGLKFMVYLQKENIIDESGMPKERFSAEFPKEGPSILRIQQVVRGDSAAYFCASSPQSGGGETEAFFGQGTRLTVV.

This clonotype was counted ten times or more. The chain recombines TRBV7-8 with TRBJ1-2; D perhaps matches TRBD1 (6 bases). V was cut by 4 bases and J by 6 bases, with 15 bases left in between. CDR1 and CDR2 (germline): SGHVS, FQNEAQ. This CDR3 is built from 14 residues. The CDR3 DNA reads TGTGCCAGCAGCTACCCCGGTGGGGGCAATGGCTACACCTTC. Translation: CASSYPGGGNGYTF.

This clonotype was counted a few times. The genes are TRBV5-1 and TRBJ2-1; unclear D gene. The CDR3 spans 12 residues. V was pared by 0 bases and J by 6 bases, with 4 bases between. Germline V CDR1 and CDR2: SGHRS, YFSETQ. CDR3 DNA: TGCGCCAGCAGCTTGGGCTGCAATGAGCAGTTCTTC. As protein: CASSLGCNEQFF.

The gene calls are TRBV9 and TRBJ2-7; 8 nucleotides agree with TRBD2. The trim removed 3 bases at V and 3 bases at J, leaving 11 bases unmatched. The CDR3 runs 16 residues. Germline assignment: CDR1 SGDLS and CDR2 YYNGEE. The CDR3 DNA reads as TGTGCCAGCAGCGGACAGACTAGCGTCTGGTACTACGAGCAGTACTTC. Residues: CASSGQTSVWYYEQYF.

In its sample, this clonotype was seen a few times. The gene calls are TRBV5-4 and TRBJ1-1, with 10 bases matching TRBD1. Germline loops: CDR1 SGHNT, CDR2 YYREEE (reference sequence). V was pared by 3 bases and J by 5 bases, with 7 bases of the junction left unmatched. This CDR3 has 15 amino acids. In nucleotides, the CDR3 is TGTGCCAGCAGCTGGGACAGGGGAAGAAGGACTGAAGCTTTCTTT. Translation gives CASSWDRGRRTEAFF.

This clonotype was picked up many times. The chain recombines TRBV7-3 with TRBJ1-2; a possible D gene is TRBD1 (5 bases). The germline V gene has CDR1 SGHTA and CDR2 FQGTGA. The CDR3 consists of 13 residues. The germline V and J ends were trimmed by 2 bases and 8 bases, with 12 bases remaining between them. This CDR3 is CASSLDSDHGYTF. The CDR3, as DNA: TGTGCCAGCAGCTTAGACAGCGATCACGGCTACACCTTC. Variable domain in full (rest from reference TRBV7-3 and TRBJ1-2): GAGVSQTPSNKVTEKGKYVELRCDPISGHTALYWYRQSLGQGPEFLIYFQGTGAADDSGLPNDRFFAVRPEGSVSTLKIQRTERGDSAVYLCASSLDSDHGYTFGSGTRLTVV.

DNA for the CDR3: TGTGCCAGCAGTTTGGGACAAAGGTCGCTCTCCTACGAGCAGTACTTC. Encoded protein: CASSLGQRSLSYEQYF. The rearrangement uses TRBV12-3 or TRBV12-4 and TRBJ2-7; the D gene is possibly TRBD1 (6 bases). V lost 3 bases, J lost 0 bases, and 15 bases lay in between. This CDR3 contains 16 residues.

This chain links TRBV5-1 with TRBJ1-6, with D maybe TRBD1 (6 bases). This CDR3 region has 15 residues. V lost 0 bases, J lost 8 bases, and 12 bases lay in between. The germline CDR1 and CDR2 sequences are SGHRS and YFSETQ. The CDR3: CASSLGAPGDSPLHF. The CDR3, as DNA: TGCGCCAGCAGCTTGGGTGCCCCAGGGGATTCACCCCTCCACTTT.